Following are 27 T cell receptor beta chains from one sample sequenced in a study of blood T cell repertoires in COVID-19. Repertoires were generated with immunoSEQ multiplex PCR, while TCRdb's copy carries only in-frame clones and drops some. In the table there are more than 150,000 clones, around 80% of which are singletons. The sequenced sample was PBMCs or T cells enriched from blood (not recorded which). These receptor sequences come from a man aged 60 to 75 who had been exposed to COVID-19.

The chain carries TRBV19 and TRBJ2-2; a possible D gene is TRBD1 (6 bases). Trimming cost V 5 bases and J 0 bases, with 13 bases left between them. The CDR3 consists of 16 residues. Germline CDR1 reads LNHDA; CDR2 reads SQIVND (reference sequence). DNA of the CDR3: TGTGCCAGTAGTTTCGAGCAGGGGCCGAACACCGGGGAGCTGTTTTTT. Translating it yields CASSFEQGPNTGELFF. The entire variable domain, with the rest obtained from reference TRBV19 and TRBJ2-2, is as follows: DGGITQSPKYLFRKEGQNVTLSCEQNLNHDAMYWYRQDPGQGLRLIYYSQIVNDFQKGDIAEGYSVSREKKESFPLTVTSAQKNPTAFYLCASSFEQGPNTGELFFGEGSRLTVL.

The rearrangement joins TRBV30 to TRBJ2-4; D is uncertain. The CDR3 is made up of 14 amino acids. The V gene's germline CDR1 is GTSNPN and CDR2 SVGIG (reference sequence). Trimming removed 3 bases at V and 3 bases at J, with 12 bases between. CDR3 amino acids: CAWRGSKFKNIQYF. CDR3 DNA sequence: TGTGCCTGGAGGGGCTCCAAGTTCAAAAACATTCAGTACTTC. The variable domain in full, completed from reference TRBV30 and TRBJ2-4, reads SQTIHQWPATLVQPVGSPLSLECTVEGTSNPNLYWYRQAAGRGLQLLFYSVGIGQISSEVPQNLSASRPQDRQFILSSKKLLLSDSGFYLCAWRGSKFKNIQYFGAGTRLSVL.

The table lists this clone with a count of one. The chain carries TRBV19 and TRBJ1-2; no firm D call. CDR1 and CDR2 (germline): LNHDA, SQIVND (reference sequence). This CDR3 is built from 16 residues. Trimming pared 0 bases from V and 1 base from J, leaving 12 bases between. For the CDR3, the DNA is TGTGCCAGTAGTATAGACGACCGGAGATATAACTATGGCTACACCTTC. It codes for CASSIDDRRYNYGYTF.

This chain connects TRBV19 to TRBJ1-5; 7 positions match TRBD1. With 5 bases clipped from V and 1 base from J, the junction kept 11 bases outside the gene matches. This CDR3 region has 17 residues. Per germline, CDR1 LNHDA and CDR2 SQIVND (reference sequence). The CDR3 reads CASSSRRTGLSNQPQHF. The CDR3 region has the DNA TGTGCCAGTAGTTCGAGGCGGACAGGACTAAGCAATCAGCCCCAGCATTTT.

J is TRBJ2-3 and V is TRBV7-2, with 10 bases matching TRBD2. V lost 4 bases and J lost 4; bases outside the gene matches: 2. From germline, CDR1 is SGHTA and CDR2 FQGNSA. This CDR3 has 14 amino acids. The CDR3 nucleotides read TGTGCCAGCAGCTCGGGACTAGCGCCAGATACGCAGTATTTT. It encodes CASSSGLAPDTQYF.

V usage is TRBV29-1 and J usage is TRBJ1-1, with TRBD1 matching 9 bases. CDR1 is SQVTM and CDR2 is ANQGSEA in the germline V gene. The trim removed 6 bases at V and 3 bases at J, leaving 14 bases unmatched. The CDR3 has 16 residues. The CDR3 sequence: CSVFAGTGSGDTEAFF. The CDR3 bases are TGCAGCGTGTTCGCCGGGACAGGGAGCGGAGACACTGAAGCTTTCTTT.

This sequence joins TRBV6-6 and TRBJ2-7, with TRBD2 identical over 8 bases. Trimming cost V 5 bases and J 9 bases; bases outside gene matches: 24. Germline loops: CDR1 MNHNY, CDR2 SVGAGI (reference sequence). The CDR3 is made up of 18 amino acids. The CDR3 here is CASSRGGTREPGGYLQYF. The CDR3, as DNA: TGTGCCAGCAGTCGGGGGGGGACTCGGGAGCCTGGGGGCTACTTGCAGTACTTC.

The J gene is TRBJ1-1, the V gene TRBV10-3, with D hard to call. The ends were cut back, 8 bases at V and 3 bases at J, with 10 bases in the middle. The CDR3 sequence is 12 residues long. Germline V gives CDR1 ENHRY, CDR2 SYGVKD. The CDR3 nucleotides read TGTGCCATCGGAGTGGATTACACTGAAGCTTTCTTT. Residues: CAIGVDYTEAFF.

J is TRBJ1-2 and V is TRBV7-2; 8 positions agree with TRBD1. This CDR3 contains 14 residues. CDR1 and CDR2 from the germline V gene are SGHTA and FQGNSA. After removal of 5 bases from V and 8 bases from J, the junction contained 10 bases not matched to a gene. Here the CDR3 reads CASSIGGTGRGYTF. In DNA form, the CDR3 reads TGTGCCAGCAGCATAGGGGGGACAGGCAGAGGCTACACCTTC.

CDR3 coding DNA: TGCGCCAGCAGCCAAGAAACAGGAGATCAGCCCCAGCATTTT. Protein sequence: CASSQETGDQPQHF. This chain links TRBV4-1 with TRBJ1-5; weak D call: TRBD1 (5 bases). The CDR3 consists of 14 residues. Trimming took 0 bases from V and 5 from J, leaving 8 bases between them. CDR1 MGHRA and CDR2 YSYEKL come from the germline V gene.

V and J are TRBV5-1 and TRBJ2-7; TRBD2 aligns across 9 bases. The V and J ends lost 0 bases and 6 bases, in that order; junction bases with no gene match: 4. This CDR3 is 14 amino acids long. The V gene's germline CDR1 is SGHRS and CDR2 YFSETQ. The CDR3 spells CASSLATSGFEQYF. The DNA of the CDR3 is TGCGCCAGCAGCTTGGCCACTAGCGGGTTCGAGCAGTACTTC. Combining the CDR3 with reference TRBV5-1 and TRBJ2-7 gives the whole variable domain KAGVTQTPRYLIKTRGQQVTLSCSPISGHRSVSWYQQTPGQGLQFLFEYFSETQRNKGNFPGRFSGRQFSNSRSEMNVSTLELGDSALYLCASSLATSGFEQYFGPGTRLTVT.

The chain combines TRBV25-1 with TRBJ2-2, with unresolved D. The CDR3 is made up of 14 amino acids. CDR1 and CDR2 (germline): MGHDK, SYGVNS. V was pared by 2 bases and J by 5 bases, with 9 bases between. The CDR3 spells CASSEELMTGELFF. CDR3 DNA sequence: TGTGCCAGCAGTGAAGAACTCATGACCGGGGAGCTGTTTTTT. Filled out from reference TRBV25-1 and TRBJ2-2, the complete variable domain reads EADIYQTPRYLVIGTGKKITLECSQTMGHDKMYWYQQDPGMELHLIHYSYGVNSTEKGDLSSESTVSRIRTEHFPLTLESARPSHTSQYLCASSEELMTGELFFGEGSRLTVL.

This clone has only a few counts. V usage is TRBV9 and J usage is TRBJ2-7; TRBD1 might be the D (6 bases). Germline V gives CDR1 SGDLS, CDR2 YYNGEE. The length of the CDR3 is 15 residues. Trimming removed 4 bases from V and 1 base from J, with 15 bases in between. The CDR3 DNA reads as TGTGCCAGCAGCATTGAATCCCAGGGGTCCTACGAGCAGTACTTC. Amino acid sequence: CASSIESQGSYEQYF.

The chain joins TRBV28 to TRBJ2-7; a weak D match, TRBD2 (7 bases). CDR1 is MDHEN, CDR2 SYDVKM, per germline. The CDR3 totals 14 residues. Between the trimmed V and J ends, which lost 8 bases and 3 bases, there was a span of 17 bases. The CDR3 DNA reads as TGTGCCAGCGGCCGTCTGAGGGGGGGCTACGAGCAGTACTTC. Its protein product is CASGRLRGGYEQYF. Based on the CDR3 plus reference TRBV28 and TRBJ2-7, the full variable domain is DVKVTQSSRYLVKRTGEKVFLECVQDMDHENMFWYRQDPGLGLRLIYFSYDVKMKEKGDIPEGYSVSREKKERFSLILESASTNQTSMYLCASGRLRGGYEQYFGPGTRLTVT.

J is TRBJ1-2 and V is TRBV4-2, with D perhaps TRBD1 (5 bases). The V end was cut by 0 bases, the J end by 5 bases, with 10 bases between. The V gene's germline CDR1 is LGHNA and CDR2 YNFKEQ. The CDR3 runs to 14 residues. CDR3 nucleotide sequence: TGTGCCAGCAGCCAAGATTGGCGGGGGTATGGCTACACCTTC. Encoded protein: CASSQDWRGYGYTF.

In regard to this clone: Different DNA sequences within this sample yield the same CDR3. The chain couples TRBV7-3 to TRBJ2-3, with 12 bases lining up with TRBD2. Germline V gene sequence: CDR1 SGHTA, CDR2 FQGTGA. There are 15 residues in the CDR3. The V and J ends lost 3 bases and 3 bases, in that order; junction bases with no gene match: 1. DNA of the CDR3: TGTGCCAGCAGCTTGACTAGCGGGAGAACAGATACGCAGTATTTT. Translated, it gives CASSLTSGRTDTQYF.

J is TRBJ1-2 and V is TRBV4-1, with TRBD1 matching 12 bases. Unmatched junction bases numbered 7, after V lost 0 bases and J lost 8 bases. Germline CDR1 and CDR2: MGHRA and YSYEKL. There are 16 residues in the CDR3. The CDR3 DNA reads as TGCGCCAGCAGCCAAGATCCGGGACAGGGGGCGAGAGGCTACACCTTC. Translation gives CASSQDPGQGARGYTF.

This rearrangement joins TRBV3-1 (or the pseudogene TRBV3-2) to TRBJ2-7, with 7 bases that match TRBD2. The CDR3 consists of 14 residues. J was trimmed by 6 bases and V by 4 bases; bases with no gene match: 9. In germline, CDR1 is LGHDT, CDR2 YNNKEL (reference sequence). CDR3 nucleotides: TGTGCCAGCAGCCTACCGGGGGGATCCCGCGAGCAGTACTTC. Amino acid sequence: CASSLPGGSREQYF.

V gene TRBV7-9 combines with J gene TRBJ1-2, with D perhaps matching TRBD1 (5 bases). V lost 4 bases and J lost 4, with 16 bases in between. The CDR3 covers 15 residues. CDR1 is SEHNR, CDR2 FQNEAQ, per germline (reference sequence). DNA of the CDR3: TGTGCCAGCAGCTCCGGGGGACTGGAGGGCTATGGCTACACCTTC. This sequence encodes CASSSGGLEGYGYTF.

The CDR3 DNA reads TGTGCCAGCAGCGCCACTAGCGGCCGCTCCTACGAGCAGTACTTC. Residues: CASSATSGRSYEQYF. This chain joins TRBV6-5 and TRBJ2-7; 8 bases match TRBD2. CDR3 length: 15 residues. J was trimmed by 0 bases and V by 6 bases; bases with no gene match: 7. Germline values: CDR1 MNHEY, CDR2 SVGAGI.

This clone was detected a few times. V and J are TRBV3-1 (or the pseudogene TRBV3-2) and TRBJ2-1; perhaps TRBD2 as D (6 bases). Per germline, CDR1 LGHDT and CDR2 YNNKEL (reference sequence). Trimming pared 0 bases from V and 0 bases from J, leaving 18 bases between. The CDR3 length is 19 residues. The CDR3 DNA sequence: TGTGCCAGCAGCCAAGATGGTTGGGGATGGCGGGGCTCCTACAATGAGCAGTTCTTC. Its protein is CASSQDGWGWRGSYNEQFF.

V usage is TRBV6-5 and J usage is TRBJ1-4; a weak D match, TRBD1 (6 bases). This CDR3 contains 15 residues. The germline gives CDR1 MNHEY, CDR2 SVGAGI. The V end was cut by 6 bases, the J end by 8 bases, with 19 bases between. CDR3: CASRFPGVQGEKLFF. The CDR3 bases are TGTGCCAGCAGATTTCCAGGGGTTCAAGGGGAAAAACTGTTTTTT.

The chain is built from TRBV9 and TRBJ1-2, with D hard to call. Trimming stripped 0 bases from V and 8 bases from J, with 17 bases between. The CDR3 consists of 15 residues. The germline V gene has CDR1 SGDLS and CDR2 YYNGEE. The CDR3 sequence: CASSVGVAASWGYTF. CDR3 nucleotide sequence: TGTGCCAGCAGCGTAGGCGTGGCAGCGTCGTGGGGCTACACCTTC.

The chain carries TRBV24-1 and TRBJ1-1; the match to TRBD1 covers 8 bases. The CDR3 is 15 amino acids. Germline loops: CDR1 KGHDR, CDR2 SFDVKD. The J segment lost 1 base and the V segment lost 5 bases, leaving 5 bases of the junction unmatched. For the CDR3, the DNA is TGTGCCACCAGTGCTACCGGGACAGGGAACACTGAAGCTTTCTTT. Its protein product is CATSATGTGNTEAFF.

V gene TRBV6-1 combines with J gene TRBJ2-7, with a possible D match to TRBD2 (5 bases). The CDR3 consists of 16 residues. Germline CDR1 and CDR2: MNHNS and SASEGT. Between the trimmed V and J ends, which lost 0 bases and 0 bases, there was a span of 12 bases. CDR3 loop: CASSEARRLSSYEQYF. CDR3 nucleotide sequence: TGTGCCAGCAGTGAAGCGCGGAGACTAAGCTCCTACGAGCAGTACTTC.

The chain couples TRBV3-1 (or the pseudogene TRBV3-2) to TRBJ1-2, with 7 bases matching TRBD1. The CDR3 runs 15 residues. Germline CDR1 reads LGHDT; CDR2 reads YNNKEL (reference sequence). The junction had 11 bases not matched to a gene; V was cut back by 6 bases and J by 4 bases. The CDR3 region is CASRNRDRVSYGYTF. The CDR3, as DNA: TGTGCCAGCAGAAACCGGGACAGAGTTTCCTATGGCTACACCTTC.

The chain links TRBV24-1 to TRBJ1-5; 8 nucleotides align to TRBD1. Trimming removed 2 bases from V and 7 bases from J; junction bases left unmatched: 12. Per the germline V gene, CDR1 is KGHDR and CDR2 is SFDVKD. This CDR3 region has 17 residues. CDR3 loop: CATSDSPLGQGGQPQHF. The CDR3 coding sequence is TGTGCCACCAGTGATTCTCCACTTGGACAGGGAGGGCAGCCCCAGCATTTT.